The 6 T cell receptor beta chains below come from one sample, sequenced in a study of beta chain features in type 1 diabetes. Since all of the isolated RNA was reverse transcribed, expressed TCRB transcripts were what got sequenced. Clones were sequenced by immunoSEQ multiplex PCR, and TCRdb holds only the in-frame ones, with some missing. Among approximately 37,000 clones listed, around 60% were seen once. Input material: Tregs from blood. All receptors derive from a woman in her twenties or thirties in good health.

The gene calls are TRBV5-1 and TRBJ2-1, with D perhaps TRBD2 (5 bases). The V and J ends lost 0 bases and 1 base respectively, with 8 bases between them. Germline values: CDR1 SGHRS, CDR2 YFSETQ. This CDR3 is 15 amino acids long. The chain's CDR3 is CASSLVLGSYNEQFF. The CDR3, as DNA: TGCGCCAGCAGCTTGGTACTAGGTTCCTACAATGAGCAGTTCTTC.

V usage is TRBV7-9 and J usage is TRBJ1-1, with 11 bases identical to TRBD1. The germline V gene has CDR1 SEHNR and CDR2 FQNEAQ (reference sequence). The CDR3 is 16 residues long. The V and J ends lost 0 bases and 5 bases, in that order; junction bases with no gene match: 5. CDR3 loop: CASSLALGQGGTEAFF. The CDR3 nucleotides read TGTGCCAGCAGCTTAGCTCTGGGACAGGGGGGTACTGAAGCTTTCTTT.

The chain employs TRBV28 and TRBJ2-5, with D maybe TRBD2 (6 bases). The CDR3 length is 14 residues. CDR1 and CDR2 (germline): MDHEN, SYDVKM. The V end lost 8 bases, the J end lost 7 bases, and 20 bases lay between the germline ends. In DNA form, the CDR3 reads TGTGCCAGCCACCGGGACCCGGACGGGGGGACCCAGTACTTC. Translated: CASHRDPDGGTQYF.

The chain links TRBV20-1 to TRBJ2-7; D ambiguous. The V and J ends lost 3 bases and 6 bases respectively, with 9 bases between them. Germline V gene lookup returns CDR1 DFQATT and CDR2 SNEGSKA (reference sequence). The CDR3 covers 11 residues. The CDR3 is CSASTPGEQYF. The CDR3 DNA reads TGCAGTGCTAGCACACCTGGCGAGCAGTACTTC.

This clone was observed a few times. V usage is TRBV10-3 and J usage is TRBJ2-7, with 7 positions matching TRBD2. The CDR3 has 13 residues. Losses at the gene ends were 8 bases for V and 2 bases for J; bases not matched to a gene: 6. The V gene's germline CDR1 is ENHRY and CDR2 SYGVKD. In DNA, the CDR3 is TGTGCCATCCTGGGGAGGGACCCCTACGAGCAGTACTTC. Translated: CAILGRDPYEQYF.

This chain joins TRBV28 and TRBJ2-2; 7 nucleotides line up with TRBD1. The junction had 8 bases not matched to a gene; V was cut back by 5 bases and J by 2 bases. The CDR3 sequence is 16 residues long. The germline V gene encodes CDR1 MDHEN and CDR2 SYDVKM. As DNA, the CDR3 is TGTGCCAGCAGTGCTTTTGGGACAGCTAACACCGGGGAGCTGTTTTTT. Amino acid sequence: CASSAFGTANTGELFF. The whole variable domain, remainder taken from reference TRBV28 and TRBJ2-2, is DVKVTQSSRYLVKRTGEKVFLECVQDMDHENMFWYRQDPGLGLRLIYFSYDVKMKEKGDIPEGYSVSREKKERFSLILESASTNQTSMYLCASSAFGTANTGELFFGEGSRLTVL.